The entry below gives a single T cell receptor beta chain sequence along with its context. The junction departs from germline at one end; a sequencing error may be responsible. From approximately 550 ng of total RNA, TCR beta-specific cDNA was reverse-transcribed using a constant-region primer. Construction of TCR beta libraries relied on three successive nested multiplex PCR rounds employing slightly modified ARM-PCR. TRBV1-TRBV30 forward primers and a C-beta reverse primer were used in the first two PCR rounds, which each ran for 9 to 10 cycles. TCRdb processed the multiplex PCR reads anew with MiXCR; each CDR3 protein has one entry. The data hold 55,000 to 65,000 distinct CDR3 sequences, with about two thirds observed a single time. The data were taken from a study of tumor-infiltrating lymphocytes in primary liver carcinoma. CDR1 and CDR2 (germline): LGHNA, YNFKEQ. The CDR3 length is 18 residues.

The tissue used was unsorted bulk material of about 19-33 mg. RNA and DNA were co-extracted from it with the AllPrep DNA/RNA mini kit. Sequenced: liver tumor tissue from sampling region 2. Subset noted: tumor region T2, inferior pole. The sequence came from a man aged 35-49 years with primary liver carcinoma and hepatitis B virus infection. This chain links TRBV4-2 with TRBJ2-6; TRBD1 matches at 10 bases. CDR3 amino acids: CASSQETGGITWANVMTF. The CDR3 nucleotides are TGTGCCAGCAGCCAAGAGACAGGGGGCATTACCTGGGCCAACGTCATGACTTTC.